This TCR beta chain is drawn from a study of cytomegalovirus exposure and HLA in healthy donors. Concerning this clone: Its antigen is undetermined.

Broader study findings: Later analysis indicated greater clonal expansion among HLA-associated TCR beta chains than among equally common other chains.

The study ran its PCR with 60 Vbeta and 13 Jbeta primers. TCRdb's table, derived via immunoSEQ multiplex PCR, lists solely in-frame clones and lacks some. The sample carries about 130,000 clones, roughly 83% recorded once. With V trimmed by 6 bases and J by 10 bases, 16 bases remained unmatched. From germline, CDR1 is MGHRA and CDR2 YSYEKL. The CDR3 sequence is 16 residues long. The specimen was PBMCs. This receptor was taken from a man between 18 and 29 years old in good health and CMV-seronegative. V usage is TRBV4-1 and J usage is TRBJ2-1; 9 bases are shared with TRBD2. The CDR3 region has the DNA TGCGCCAGCAGGGGGGTGGGCGGGAGGGATACCAGGGAGCAGTTCTTC. It encodes CASRGVGGRDTREQFF.